The rows below give T cell receptor beta chains drawn from one sample of a study of blood T cell repertoires in COVID-19. TCRdb's copy holds only in-frame clones and misses some; the assay was immunoSEQ multiplex PCR. The sample records about 210,000 clones, 87% being singletons. Sequences were obtained from peripheral blood. These receptors came from a man aged 55 to 70 who had recovered from COVID-19. Both conserved end residues are part of each CDR3. D genes are given only for firm matches. A clone size is listed for some rows: how often the clone was seen (once, few, many), or a class if it is expanded.

V: TRBV6-6
size: NA
D: NA
J: TRBJ1-3
DNA: TGTGCCAGCAGCATACTCAGAGGGTCTGGAAACACCATATATTTT
CDR3: CASSILRGSGNTIYF

V: TRBV6-6
size: NA
D: TRBD1
J: TRBJ1-1
DNA: TGTGCCATCCTGCTATTCCGGGACAGGGACACTGAAGCTTTCTTT
CDR3: CAILLFRDRDTEAFF

V: TRBV15
size: once
D: NA
J: TRBJ1-5
DNA: TGTGCCACCAGCAGAGATGCAGGGCAAGGCAATCAGCCCCAGCATTTT
CDR3: CATSRDAGQGNQPQHF

V: TRBV3-1/TRBV3-2
size: NA
D: TRBD1
J: TRBJ1-6
DNA: TGTGCCAGCAGCTTACAGGGGTATAATTCACCCCTCCACTTT
CDR3: CASSLQGYNSPLHF

V: TRBV28
size: NA
D: TRBD1
J: TRBJ1-4
DNA: TGTGCCAGCAGTGCAGGGGGCGGTTCGCCCTATCTAGAAAAACTGTTTTTT
CDR3: CASSAGGGSPYLEKLFF

V: TRBV5-1
size: NA
D: TRBD2
J: TRBJ2-5
DNA: TGCGCCAGCAGCAAGGGACTAGAAGGCGGTGAGACCCAGTACTTC
CDR3: CASSKGLEGGETQYF

V: TRBV27
size: NA
D: TRBD1
J: TRBJ2-3
DNA: TGTGCCAGCAGTCCCACAGGGGGATGGGCAGATACGCAGTATTTT
CDR3: CASSPTGGWADTQYF

V: TRBV12-5
size: few
D: NA
J: TRBJ2-7
DNA: TGTGCTAGTGGTTGGACAGGCGGGGCGGAGCAGTACTTC
CDR3: CASGWTGGAEQYF

V: TRBV9
size: NA
D: TRBD1
J: TRBJ1-2
DNA: TGTGCCAGCAGCCCCTCCCCCACAGGGGGCCTTGGCTACACCTTC
CDR3: CASSPSPTGGLGYTF

V: TRBV7-9
size: NA
D: TRBD2
J: TRBJ2-5
DNA: TGTGCCAGCAGTTTCGGAAGCGGGAGGGAGACCCAGTACTTC
CDR3: CASSFGSGRETQYF